Listed below are T cell receptor beta chains from one sample, sequenced in a study of regulatory T cells in long-lasting Graves disease. In TCRdb, the multiplex PCR reads were re-called with MiXCR into one record per CDR3 protein. The repertoire has 400,000 to 500,000 distinct CDR3 sequences, about 22% of them found once; the top ten carry over 10%. The sample in question was peripheral blood mononuclear cells (PBMCs), obtained when the disease was refractory, from a patient treated with antithyroid drugs. The receptors were gathered from a female donor with Graves disease. Both conserved end residues are part of each CDR3. A D gene is named only where the DNA matches it firmly. The size field is filled for only some rows; it gives once, few, many or a size class.

J | size | V | D | length | DNA | CDR3
TRBJ1-1 | many | TRBV28 | TRBD1 | 16 | TGTGCCAGCAGCTCGGGACAGGCACCAATCAACACTGAAGCTTTCTTT | CASSSGQAPINTEAFF
TRBJ1-1 | many | TRBV11-3 | - | 13 | TGTGCCAGCAGCTTAGATCCCGGACGCGTAGCTTTCTTT | CASSLDPGRVAFF
TRBJ2-4 | - | TRBV5-1 | - | 16 | TGCGCCAGCAGCTTTTACGGGCGTCTAGCCAAAAACATTCAGTACTTC | CASSFYGRLAKNIQYF
TRBJ2-7 | - | TRBV7-2 | - | 16 | TGTGCCAGCAGCTCCGCCCCCTGGAAGGGGGCGGGGGAGCAGTACTTC | CASSSAPWKGAGEQYF
TRBJ2-7 | few | TRBV29-1 | TRBD1 | 13 | TGCAGCGTTGAGGGACAGGGGGCGAAGGAGCAGTACTTC | CSVEGQGAKEQYF
TRBJ1-1 | few | TRBV19 | - | 14 | TGTGCCAGTAGTTCTGGAGGTGGTTGGACTGAAGCTTTCTTT | CASSSGGGWTEAFF
TRBJ2-7 | - | TRBV11-2 | - | 13 | TGTGCCAGCAGCCCCCTCGCCGGACTAGAGCAGTACTTC | CASSPLAGLEQYF
TRBJ1-2 | few | TRBV27 | - | 16 | TGTGCCAGCAGTAAGACCGGGGGGGCAGGACTGTACGGCTACACCTTC | CASSKTGGAGLYGYTF
TRBJ2-5 | many | TRBV28 | TRBD2 | 13 | TGTGCCAGCAGAATTCGGGAGGCGGAGACCCAGTACTTC | CASRIREAETQYF
TRBJ2-7 | few | TRBV25-1 | TRBD1 | 15 | TGTGCCAGCAGCCGGACAGGGGGCGCGGGAAGAGAGCAGTACTTC | CASSRTGGAGREQYF
TRBJ2-7 | many | TRBV28 | - | 15 | TGTGCCAGCAGTGATTCCAGGGAGGGGGCCTACGAGCAGTACTTC | CASSDSREGAYEQYF
TRBJ1-5 | - | TRBV6-2/TRBV6-3 | - | 13 | TGTGCCAGCAGATCTGAGGACAATCAGCCCCAGCATTTT | CASRSEDNQPQHF
TRBJ2-5 | many | TRBV6-1 | TRBD2 | 16 | TGTGCCAGCAGCCAAGGGACTAGCGGGGGACAAGAGACCCAGTACTTC | CASSQGTSGGQETQYF